This TCR beta chain was found in a study of a mutant IDH1 vaccine in newly diagnosed glioma. In the study overall: Once 4-6 weeks had passed after radiotherapy alone, vaccination started, or it started with temozolomide cycles.

From germline, CDR1 is MDHEN and CDR2 SYDVKM. The ends were cut back, 8 bases at V and 2 bases at J, with 16 bases in the middle. The CDR3 is 14 amino acids. With regard to this clone: Its antigen is as yet unknown.

TCRdb's table, derived via immunoSEQ multiplex PCR, lists solely in-frame clones and lacks some. The table lists 35,000 to 45,000 clones, about 75% of them singletons. Time point given: week 47, end of study. Vaccination used 300 ug of mutant IDH1 20-mer peptide per dose, with topical imiquimod. The chain employs TRBV28 and TRBJ2-7; D ambiguous. This sequence originates from a man between 40 and 49 years old with glioma. The sample was PBMCs, taken from a glioma patient whose treatment included an IDH1 peptide vaccine. The DNA of the CDR3 is TGTGCCAGCGGCCTCAGTCGCCACCCCTACGAGCAGTACTTC. Translating gives CASGLSRHPYEQYF.